A selection of T cell receptor beta chains follows, all from one sample in a study of EBV T-cell therapy then PD-1 blockade in nasopharyngeal carcinoma. Their recognized antigens are unknown. Profiled with immunoSEQ multiplex PCR; TCRdb holds only in-frame clones, not every one. This table holds about 14,000 clones, roughly 84% found once. The sequencing used CD8+ T cells from blood, collected around day 100 from a patient whose treatment included autologous EBV-specific T cells and nivolumab. The receptors were sampled from a man between 35 and 55 years old with nasopharyngeal carcinoma. Both conserved end residues are trimmed from each CDR3.

j_gene: TRBJ1-1; v_gene: TRBV9; CDR3aa: ASSPSPANTEAF
j_gene: TRBJ1-5; v_gene: TRBV27; CDR3aa: ASSLSRNQPQH
j_gene: TRBJ1-5; v_gene: TRBV4-1; CDR3aa: ASSSDRGRGQPQH
j_gene: TRBJ2-1; v_gene: TRBV4-1; CDR3aa: ASSQGIGGDRNINEQF
j_gene: TRBJ1-1; v_gene: TRBV27; CDR3aa: ASSSLALGNTEAF
j_gene: TRBJ2-7; v_gene: TRBV12-3/TRBV12-4; CDR3aa: ASSFRGSYEQY
j_gene: TRBJ1-2; v_gene: TRBV27; CDR3aa: ASKIPGRYGYT
j_gene: TRBJ2-2; v_gene: TRBV4-2; CDR3aa: ASSQELTGELF
j_gene: TRBJ2-2; v_gene: TRBV7-6; CDR3aa: ASSSPGTGGTGELF
j_gene: TRBJ2-7; v_gene: TRBV28; CDR3aa: ASSLDRAYEQY
j_gene: TRBJ1-5; v_gene: TRBV6-2/TRBV6-3; CDR3aa: ASSLGRPSNQPQH
j_gene: TRBJ2-4; v_gene: TRBV28; CDR3aa: ASMSSRFIQY
j_gene: TRBJ2-1; v_gene: TRBV12-3/TRBV12-4; CDR3aa: ASSGGLANEQF
j_gene: TRBJ2-6; v_gene: TRBV6-4; CDR3aa: ASSDSEGSSGANVLT
j_gene: TRBJ2-1; v_gene: TRBV14; CDR3aa: ASSLTRAWGEQF
j_gene: TRBJ2-3; v_gene: TRBV19; CDR3aa: ASRESLAGDTDTQY
j_gene: TRBJ1-1; v_gene: TRBV28; CDR3aa: ASRSGWGTEAF
j_gene: TRBJ2-5; v_gene: TRBV5-4; CDR3aa: ASSLGSQETQY
j_gene: TRBJ1-6; v_gene: TRBV9; CDR3aa: ASSVVGDDSPLH
j_gene: TRBJ2-7; v_gene: TRBV4-2; CDR3aa: ASSLLPGLAYEQY
j_gene: TRBJ2-2; v_gene: TRBV5-4; CDR3aa: ASSPPGQGDTGELF
j_gene: TRBJ2-7; v_gene: TRBV12-3/TRBV12-4; CDR3aa: ASSLGGLEQY